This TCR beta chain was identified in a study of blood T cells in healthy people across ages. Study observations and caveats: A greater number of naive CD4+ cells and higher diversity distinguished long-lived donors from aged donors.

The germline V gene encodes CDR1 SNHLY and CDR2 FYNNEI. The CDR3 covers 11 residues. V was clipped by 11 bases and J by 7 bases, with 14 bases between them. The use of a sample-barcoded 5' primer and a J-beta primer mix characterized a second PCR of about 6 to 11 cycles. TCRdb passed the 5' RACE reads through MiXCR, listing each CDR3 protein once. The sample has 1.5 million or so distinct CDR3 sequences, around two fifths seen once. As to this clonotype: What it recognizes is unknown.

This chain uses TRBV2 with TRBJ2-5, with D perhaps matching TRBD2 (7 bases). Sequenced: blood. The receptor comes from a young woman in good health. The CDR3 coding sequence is TGTGCCGGAGGGGGGGGCGGGACCCAGTACTTC. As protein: CAGGGGGTQYF.